This T cell receptor beta chain emerged from a study of T cells after somatic rescue of genetic block. Libraries were prepared by immunoSEQ multiplex PCR; TCRdb keeps only in-frame clonotypes and omits some of them. The sample records 11,000 to 15,000 clones, approximately 70% being singletons. The germline gives CDR1 SGDLS, CDR2 YYNGEE. Trimming removed 2 bases from V and 8 bases from J, with 17 bases in between. The CDR3 covers 15 residues. The sample was peripheral blood mononuclear cells (PBMCs). The sequence was collected from a boy between 5 and 17 years old. The chain links TRBV9 to TRBJ2-1; the D gene is possibly TRBD2 (6 bases). In DNA form, the CDR3 reads TGTGCCAGCAGCGTTGGCGGGGCAGGACGCGATGAGCAGTTCTTC. The encoded protein is CASSVGGAGRDEQFF. Filled out from reference TRBV9 and TRBJ2-1, the complete variable domain reads DSGVTQTPKHLITATGQRVTLRCSPRSGDLSVYWYQQSLDQGLQFLIQYYNGEERAKGNILERFSAQQFPDLHSELNLSSLELGDSALYFCASSVGGAGRDEQFFGPGTRLTVL.